The 14 T cell receptor beta chains below come from one sample, sequenced in a study of blood T cell repertoires in COVID-19. Assay used: immunoSEQ multiplex PCR; TCRdb lists only in-frame clones, some missing. Found here are about 180,000 clones, roughly 85% of them singletons; the top ten hold under 9.5%. The sample taken for sequencing was peripheral blood. These receptors all come from a man in his forties or fifties with active or convalescent COVID-19.

The J gene is TRBJ2-7, the V gene TRBV30; a weak D match, TRBD1 (5 bases). The germline gives CDR1 GTSNPN, CDR2 SVGIG (reference sequence). The CDR3 loop spans 12 amino acids. V lost 2 bases to trimming and J lost 6 bases, with 11 bases between them. In DNA, the CDR3 is TGTGCCTGGAGTAGGGGCCTAACCGAGCAGTACTTC. It translates to CAWSRGLTEQYF.

The rearrangement uses TRBV19 and TRBJ2-5; 8 nucleotides agree with TRBD1. Germline trimming cut 8 bases from V and 5 bases from J; bases unmatched to any gene: 10. This CDR3 region has 14 residues. CDR1 and CDR2 from the germline V gene are LNHDA and SQIVND (reference sequence). The CDR3 here is CASASSGGRETQYF. CDR3 DNA sequence: TGTGCCAGTGCATCTTCAGGGGGCCGGGAGACCCAGTACTTC. The complete variable domain, with remaining parts taken from reference TRBV19 and TRBJ2-5, reads DGGITQSPKYLFRKEGQNVTLSCEQNLNHDAMYWYRQDPGQGLRLIYYSQIVNDFQKGDIAEGYSVSREKKESFPLTVTSAQKNPTAFYLCASASSGGRETQYFGPGTRLLVL.

This chain links TRBV7-2 with TRBJ2-7, with 12 bases identical to TRBD2. Looked up from germline, CDR1 is SGHTA and CDR2 is FQGNSA. V was pared by 3 bases and J by 7 bases, with 4 bases of the junction left unmatched. The CDR3 is 14 amino acids. CDR3 coding DNA: TGTGCCAGCAGCTTTCTAGCGGGGGGGTTAGAGCAGTACTTC. Translation: CASSFLAGGLEQYF.

This clone was recorded a few times. The rearrangement uses TRBV19 and TRBJ1-5; tentative D call: TRBD1 (5 bases). The CDR3 sequence is 12 residues long. Deletions cut 1 base from V and 8 bases from J, with 6 bases between. Per germline, CDR1 LNHDA and CDR2 SQIVND (reference sequence). The CDR3 loop reads CASSIAGEPQHF. The CDR3 region has the DNA TGTGCCAGTAGTATAGCGGGGGAGCCCCAGCATTTT.

The J gene is TRBJ2-7, the V gene TRBV7-2; D possibly corresponds to TRBD2 (5 bases). Germline CDR1 is SGHTA and CDR2 is FQGNSA. Between the trimmed V and J ends, which lost 1 base and 3 bases, there was a span of 7 bases. This CDR3 contains 13 residues. The CDR3 region has the DNA TGTGCCAGCAGCTTAGAACGGGACTACGAGCAGTACTTC. This gives the protein CASSLERDYEQYF.

The chain links TRBV7-2 to TRBJ1-5, with D uncertain. V was trimmed by 1 base and J by 2 bases, leaving 3 bases between them. Germline V lookup: CDR1 SGHTA, CDR2 FQGNSA. The CDR3 is 13 residues long. In DNA, the CDR3 is TGTGCCAGCAGCTTAGTAGGCAATCAGCCCCAGCATTTT. Translating gives CASSLVGNQPQHF.

The chain links TRBV6-2 or TRBV6-3 to TRBJ2-1; TRBD2 agrees at 9 bases. This CDR3 is built from 15 residues. Germline CDR1 reads MNHEY; CDR2 reads SVGEGT. The trim removed 0 bases at V and 8 bases at J, leaving 5 bases unmatched. The CDR3 sequence is CASSYSLAGPYEQFF. DNA for the CDR3: TGTGCCAGCAGTTACTCGCTAGCGGGGCCCTATGAGCAGTTCTTC.

The genes are TRBV19 and TRBJ1-6; TRBD1 might be the D (5 bases). The CDR3 runs to 16 residues. Germline lookup yields CDR1 LNHDA and CDR2 SQIVND (reference sequence). V shed 7 bases and J shed 6 bases, with 19 bases lying between them. The CDR3 region is CASTLFGGELNSPLHF. In nucleotides, the CDR3 is TGTGCCAGTACTCTATTCGGGGGGGAACTTAATTCACCCCTCCACTTT.

CDR3 nucleotide sequence: TGTGCCAGCAGTGAATTGGGCACTGCCTACGAGCAGTACTTC. Protein: CASSELGTAYEQYF. J is TRBJ2-7 and V is TRBV6-1, with D uncertain. Trimming took 2 bases from V and 2 from J, leaving 10 bases between them. This CDR3 contains 14 residues. Per the germline V gene, CDR1 is MNHNS and CDR2 is SASEGT.

This chain connects TRBV28 to TRBJ2-1; 8 nucleotides agree with TRBD2. Trimming took 4 bases from V and 0 from J; bases not matched to a gene: 17. From germline, CDR1 is MDHEN and CDR2 SYDVKM. The CDR3 runs 20 residues. The CDR3 spells CASSSNPGGGPYRSYNEQFF. CDR3 DNA: TGTGCCAGCAGTTCCAATCCTGGCGGGGGGCCATACCGCTCCTACAATGAGCAGTTCTTC.

The J gene is TRBJ1-2, the V gene TRBV5-4; D unclear. The CDR3 is made up of 15 amino acids. Germline CDR1 is SGHNT and CDR2 is YYREEE (reference sequence). With 3 bases removed from V and 0 bases from J, the gap between germline ends came to 12 bases. CDR3 DNA sequence: TGTGCCAGCAGCTCCGGACGGGGAACTAACTATGGCTACACCTTC. This translates into CASSSGRGTNYGYTF.

The V gene is TRBV6-1, the J gene TRBJ2-1; TRBD2 matches at 8 bases. Per the germline V gene, CDR1 is MNHNS and CDR2 is SASEGT. The junction had 11 bases not matched to a gene; V was cut back by 0 bases and J by 4 bases. CDR3 length: 18 amino acids. The CDR3: CASSEALLGGRLYNEQFF. CDR3 bases: TGTGCCAGCAGTGAAGCGCTATTGGGCGGGAGGTTATACAATGAGCAGTTCTTC.

This sequence joins TRBV29-1 and TRBJ1-1; 8 bases line up with TRBD1. Germline V gives CDR1 SQVTM, CDR2 ANQGSEA. The CDR3 totals 12 residues. The V gene end was trimmed by 3 bases and the J gene end by 7 bases; junction bases not matched to a gene: 4. This CDR3 reads CSVEQGAGEAFF. The CDR3, as DNA: TGCAGCGTTGAGCAGGGGGCCGGTGAAGCTTTCTTT.

The chain carries TRBV11-3 and TRBJ2-7; weak D call: TRBD2 (6 bases). The V end lost 5 bases, the J end lost 3 bases, and 20 bases lay between the germline ends. Germline assignment: CDR1 SGHNT and CDR2 YENEEA. This CDR3 spans 16 amino acids. The DNA of the CDR3 is TGTGCCAGCAGCCTCCTTGGAGTCGGGAGTGACTACGAGCAGTACTTC. Translating gives CASSLLGVGSDYEQYF.